This T cell receptor beta chain stems from a study of spatial heterogeneity in lung cancer. Study information: Sequence detection consistently recorded a greater number of beta-chain than alpha-chain sequences.

TCRdb re-derived calls from the 5' RACE reads in MiXCR, one entry per CDR3 protein. The sample carries 85,000 to 100,000 distinct CDR3 sequences, around 19% recorded once. V was shortened by 0 bases and J by 7 bases, with 13 bases between the two germline ends. This CDR3 has 14 amino acids. The germline gives CDR1 GTSNPN, CDR2 SVGIG (reference sequence). The time point: blood at routine non-recurrence follow-up after resection. The source material was PBMCs, sampled at follow-up. This receptor was identified in a male donor with early-stage non-small cell lung cancer. The chain employs TRBV30 and TRBJ2-1; D possibly corresponds to TRBD2 (7 bases). The CDR3 here is CAWSVKQGGNEQFF. The DNA of the CDR3 is TGTGCCTGGAGTGTAAAACAGGGAGGGAATGAGCAGTTCTTC.